The entry that follows covers one T cell receptor (beta chain) sequence. Its antigen is unknown. No base qualities exist here, and no much larger clone lies one base off it. The CDR3 numbers 13 residues from cysteine through phenylalanine. Only the CDR3 DNA stays, 39 bases, in frame from base 1. Via the germline V gene, CDR1 is MNHNS and CDR2 SASEGT. At the junction V is shortened by 6 bases and J by 5 bases, with 11 bases in between. TCR CDR3 regions were amplified from genomic DNA by multiplex PCR using the deep immunoSEQ assay. For each cell subset, the extracted genomic DNA was distributed evenly across all wells of several immunoSEQ 96-well plates, and each plate served as one replicate. Each replicate PCR for sorted subsets received around 200 ng genomic DNA, equal to about 30,000 T cell genomes. Purified libraries were quantified with a Qubit 3.0 fluorometer, sized on a Bioanalyzer 2100, and re-quantified with the KAPA Library Quantification kit. Every immunoSEQ 96-well plate was sequenced on a separate single-read 150-cycle Illumina NextSeq 550 flow cell. The published analysis was carried out like this. The immunoSEQ output contained only junctional sequences without quality scores, so filtering could not match that applied to full-length reads. Sequences were annotated with PyIR, a Python wrapper for IgBLAST v1.9, and V/J genes and CDR3 were assigned using IMGT germline references. Any read was removed if the V/J assignment was weak (E-value above 1e-6), the CDR3 was missing, or the read contained stop codons, out-of-frame junctions, or ambiguous translated residues. A V3J clonotype was defined by an identical inferred V gene, J gene, and CDR3 amino acid sequence. To compute the percentage overlap between repertoires, the number of shared unique clonotypes was divided by the size of the smaller repertoire. RTK rarefaction, the Chao1 estimator, and Recon v2.1 estimates of unobserved clonotypes were used to assess repertoire richness. Generation probabilities for all TCRbeta clonotypes obtained by the gDNA method from several donors were computed using OLGA. Imported from immuneACCESS, the table was reduced by TCRdb to in-frame sequences with V and J called. These copies leave out some clones; in studies compared against another copy, an unresolved V gene accounts for under half, and the cause of the remainder is not known. V and J calls and clone size come straight from that table; D and trimming were deduced from the DNA. Within this sample are 950,000 to 1,300,000 clones, with approximately 76% of them counted one time only. Roughly 1.4% of the sample comes from the top ten.

Donors were healthy HIV-negative adults with no recently reported acute infections or vaccinations. Every donor was a Caucasian adult residing in Nashville, Tennessee, USA. CD4+ T cells were enriched through magnetic negative selection, after which naive cells were positively selected on CD45RA and the remaining negative fraction served as the memory subset. Blood was collected by leukapheresis, and PBMCs were isolated by Ficoll-Histopaque density gradient centrifugation and then cryopreserved in liquid nitrogen vapor phase. Purity and quantity of every magnetically sorted T cell population were checked by analytical flow cytometry. Each sorted fraction had its genomic DNA isolated and then quantified by UV absorbance on a Nanodrop 2000c. The sample is drawn from a study of shared clonotypes between healthy human individuals (dated by TCRdb to about 2020). In terms of the full investigation: The cohort comprised two women and a few men aged 18 to 49 years. For each donor, CD4 naive and CD4 memory were each run on three plates, CD8 naive on two plates, and CD8 memory on one plate. Blood TCR repertoires of four to six healthy adults were deeply sequenced to estimate repertoire size and the extent of clonotype sharing between individuals. To increase sequencing depth and limit assay-specific biases, different laboratories used diverse techniques to prepare libraries and sequence TCR repertoires. Leukapheresis yielded between about 0.85 and 9.5 billion PBMCs per donor. Study-wide findings and limitations: Compared with non-shared clonotypes, the clonotypes found in all four sorted-subset donors had higher generation probabilities. Even with the large sequencing depth, rarefaction of the sorted-subset datasets indicated that sequencing was incomplete. Sampling was restricted to blood, and TCR repertoires in tissue are likely to differ from TCR repertoires in blood. Across a few donors, about 5% of naive CD4, more than 3% of naive CD8, 2% to 2.5% of memory CD4, and 0.3% to 0.45% of memory CD8 clonotypes were shared. Based on pairwise subsampling, the degree of clonotype sharing among donors was expected to be affected by sequencing depth. Because the study included only a small number of donors, the genetic and exposure-history diversity represented was limited. Naive subsets generally had larger estimated clonotype richness than memory subsets did.

The clonotype was recovered from a man between 18 and 35 years old in good health. The sequenced sample consisted of memory CD4+ T cells sorted from blood. Sample cell subset or site, as interpreted from the label and publication: CD45RA-negative fraction. The rearrangement joined TRBV6-1 to TRBJ1-5; the D gene identity is not certain. The CDR3 region: CASSQVWDQPQHF. Read as DNA, the sequence is TGTGCCAGCAGCCAAGTTTGGGATCAGCCCCAGCATTTT.